These 18 T cell receptor beta chains share one sample of origin, sequenced in a study of OX40 agonist ivuxolimab in advanced cancers. The data were produced by immunoSEQ multiplex PCR, yet TCRdb's version contains in-frame clones alone and is incomplete. The data show 95,000 or so clones, under 85% seen once. The sample was CD4+ or CD8+ T cells sorted from blood, taken in a trial of the OX40 agonist ivuxolimab. These TCRs come from an adult with an advanced solid tumor such as melanoma, head and neck, liver or kidney cancer.

The CDR3 DNA sequence: TGTGCCAGCAGCCAAGTGACAGATACGCAGTATTTT. This encodes CASSQVTDTQYF. The chain combines TRBV14 with TRBJ2-3; D is ambiguous. V was clipped by 1 base and J by 3 bases, with 2 bases between them. This CDR3 comprises 12 residues. CDR1 and CDR2 from the germline V gene are SGHDN and FVKESK.

The chain employs TRBV2 and TRBJ2-5; D may be TRBD2 (5 bases). Germline lookup yields CDR1 SNHLY and CDR2 FYNNEI. The CDR3 is 14 amino acids. V gave up 2 bases and J gave up 5 bases, with 12 bases separating them. CDR3 sequence: CASSESASRETQYF. In DNA, the CDR3 is TGTGCCAGCAGTGAATCGGCTAGCCGGGAGACCCAGTACTTC.

This clone was picked up one time. The J gene is TRBJ2-2, the V gene TRBV29-1, with 8 bases identical to TRBD2. Germline CDR1 and CDR2: SQVTM and ANQGSEA. The CDR3 covers 16 residues. Losses at the gene ends were 0 bases for V and 4 bases for J; bases not matched to a gene: 7. The CDR3 nucleotides are TGCAGCGTTGAAGAGCTCGGGAGGGCAGGCACCGGGGAGCTGTTTTTT. It specifies CSVEELGRAGTGELFF.

The chain combines TRBV27 with TRBJ2-1; 9 positions agree with TRBD2. CDR1 is MNHEY, CDR2 SMNVEV, per germline (reference sequence). This CDR3 spans 15 amino acids. The ends lost 7 bases at V and 2 bases at J; junction bases unmatched: 6. The CDR3 DNA sequence: TGTGCCAGCACCTCGCGACTAGCGGCCTACAATGAGCAGTTCTTC. Residues: CASTSRLAAYNEQFF.

This sequence joins TRBV2 and TRBJ2-3; perhaps TRBD1 as D (6 bases). This CDR3 comprises 13 residues. The ends were cut back, 5 bases at V and 4 bases at J, with 10 bases in the middle. Germline loops: CDR1 SNHLY, CDR2 FYNNEI. CDR3 sequence: CASSFGGADTQYF. Here the CDR3 DNA reads TGTGCCAGCAGTTTTGGGGGCGCAGATACGCAGTATTTT.

The CDR3 DNA sequence: TGTGCCACCAGCAGAGATATGGCCTCTAATCAGCCCCAGCATTTT. Its translation is CATSRDMASNQPQHF. The chain combines TRBV15 with TRBJ1-5; D gene uncertain. Germline lookup yields CDR1 LNHNV and CDR2 YYDKDF (reference sequence). V shed 0 bases and J shed 4 bases, with 10 bases lying between them. The CDR3 has 15 amino acids.

V and J are TRBV19 and TRBJ2-2, with D perhaps assigned TRBD1 or TRBD2 (5 bases each). The CDR3 consists of 16 residues. Germline CDR1 reads LNHDA; CDR2 reads SQIVND (reference sequence). V lost 4 bases to trimming and J lost 6 bases, with 18 bases between them. CDR3 nucleotides: TGTGCCAGTAGTAGTTCGGGACCCGTCTCCCCCGGGGAGCTGTTTTTT. Translating it yields CASSSSGPVSPGELFF.

The rearrangement links TRBV5-4 to TRBJ2-3, with D possibly being TRBD1 or TRBD2 (5 bases each). The CDR3 totals 15 residues. Germline CDR1 reads SGHNT; CDR2 reads YYREEE (reference sequence). Trimming stripped 1 base from V and 2 bases from J, with 11 bases between. CDR3 region: CASSLPGDVTDTQYF. The CDR3 region has the DNA TGTGCCAGCAGCTTGCCCGGGGACGTCACAGATACGCAGTATTTT.

This chain connects TRBV5-1 to TRBJ2-2; the D is unclear. This CDR3 is built from 15 residues. Germline V gene data show CDR1 as SGHRS and CDR2 as YFSETQ. Between the trimmed V and J ends, which lost 2 bases and 1 base, there was a span of 9 bases. This CDR3 is CASSLSQENTGELFF. CDR3 in DNA: TGCGCCAGCAGCTTATCTCAGGAGAACACCGGGGAGCTGTTTTTT. The variable domain in full, with the rest retrieved from reference TRBV5-1 and TRBJ2-2, is KAGVTQTPRYLIKTRGQQVTLSCSPISGHRSVSWYQQTPGQGLQFLFEYFSETQRNKGNFPGRFSGRQFSNSRSEMNVSTLELGDSALYLCASSLSQENTGELFFGEGSRLTVL.

The rearrangement uses TRBV21-1 and TRBJ2-7; TRBD1, as called in the table, went unchecked against the DNA. TRBV21-1 is a listed pseudogene. CDR3 length equals 20 residues. CDR3 coding DNA: TGTGCCAGCAGCAAAGTACAGACAGGGGACGGCCCCCGTATCACCTACGAGCAGTACTTC. Amino acid sequence: CASSKVQTGDGPRITYEQYF.

This clone was seen just once. J is TRBJ2-3 and V is TRBV27; 7 bases agree with TRBD2. The germline CDR1 and CDR2 sequences are MNHEY and SMNVEV (reference sequence). The junction had 7 bases not matched to a gene; V was cut back by 7 bases and J by 0 bases. The CDR3 spans 15 residues. The CDR3: CASTQVGGSTDTQYF. For the CDR3, the DNA is TGTGCCAGCACCCAGGTGGGAGGGAGCACAGATACGCAGTATTTT.

This chain uses TRBV6-6 with TRBJ2-7, with D uncertain. From germline, CDR1 is MNHNY and CDR2 SVGAGI (reference sequence). With 7 bases removed from V and 2 bases from J, the gap between germline ends came to 9 bases. The CDR3 runs 12 residues. The CDR3 region is CASNARAYEQYF. In nucleotides, the CDR3 is TGTGCCAGCAACGCAAGAGCCTACGAGCAGTACTTC.

The rearrangement joins TRBV6-1 to TRBJ2-7; D may match TRBD1 or TRBD2 (5 bases each). V was clipped by 2 bases and J by 0 bases, with 11 bases between them. Germline lookup yields CDR1 MNHNS and CDR2 SASEGT. The CDR3 spans 15 residues. In DNA form, the CDR3 reads TGTGCCAGCAGTGAATGGTGGGACCGCTCCTACGAGCAGTACTTC. Protein: CASSEWWDRSYEQYF.

The genes are TRBV7-2 and TRBJ2-4; possibly TRBD2 for D (5 bases). The CDR3 is 16 residues long. From germline, CDR1 is SGHTA and CDR2 FQGNSA. The V end was cut by 1 base, the J end by 1 base, with 11 bases between. CDR3 coding DNA: TGTGCCAGCAGCTTAGGCGGAGGTCGGGCCAAAAACATTCAGTACTTC. Amino acids: CASSLGGGRAKNIQYF.

This clone came up a few times. The chain combines TRBV19 with TRBJ2-7; D is ambiguous. The CDR3 totals 15 residues. Germline V gene lookup returns CDR1 LNHDA and CDR2 SQIVND (reference sequence). V was clipped by 1 base and J by 4 bases, with 14 bases between them. The CDR3 sequence is CASSIAPFGGYEQYF. The CDR3, as DNA: TGTGCCAGTAGTATAGCCCCTTTTGGTGGTTACGAGCAGTACTTC.

This chain uses TRBV4-2 with TRBJ1-2; a possible D gene is TRBD1 (5 bases). The CDR3 contains 15 residues. Germline V lookup: CDR1 LGHNA, CDR2 YNFKEQ. Deletions cut 3 bases from V and 2 bases from J, with 13 bases between. This CDR3 reads CASSQAGTVNYGYTF. The CDR3 bases are TGTGCCAGCAGCCAGGCCGGGACTGTAAACTATGGCTACACCTTC.

The J gene is TRBJ2-2, the V gene TRBV19, with unresolved D. Germline CDR1 and CDR2: LNHDA and SQIVND (reference sequence). The CDR3 loop spans 14 amino acids. Trimming took 4 bases from V and 1 from J, leaving 7 bases between them. DNA for the CDR3: TGTGCCAGTAGTAATCGGCGGAACACCGGGGAGCTGTTTTTT. Its translation is CASSNRRNTGELFF.

CDR3 residues: CASRPTSGGKDTQYF. For the CDR3, the DNA is TGTGCCAGCAGACCTACTAGCGGCGGTAAAGATACGCAGTATTTT. V and J are TRBV7-6 and TRBJ2-3, with TRBD2 identical over 8 bases. This CDR3 has 15 amino acids. Germline V gives CDR1 SGHVS, CDR2 FNYEAQ. V gave up 6 bases and J gave up 5 bases; unmatched junction bases: 10.